This section outlines one TCR beta chain sequence together with its context. The sample originates from a study of OX40 agonist ivuxolimab in advanced cancers. Study information: The drug used for patients, ivuxolimab, was an agonistic anti-OX40 (CD134) antibody.

Looked up from germline, CDR1 is MRHNA and CDR2 is SNTAGT. The CDR3 has 15 residues. V gave up 5 bases and J gave up 6 bases, with 17 bases separating them. Here immunoSEQ multiplex PCR was the method, and the copy in TCRdb shows in-frame clones only, minus some. The sample includes 20,000 to 30,000 clones, 80% to 90% of them seen just once. The J gene is TRBJ2-1, the V gene TRBV6-4; D gene unclear. This sequence was found in an adult with an advanced solid tumor such as melanoma, head and neck, liver or kidney cancer. Sequenced here: CD4+ or CD8+ T cells sorted from blood, sampled in a trial of the OX40 agonist ivuxolimab. CDR3: CASSPGGPTRNEQFF. In nucleotides, the CDR3 is TGTGCCAGCAGTCCCGGCGGCCCCACACGCAATGAGCAGTTCTTC.